This T cell receptor (beta chain) was recovered during a study of T cell changes during pregnancy in multiple sclerosis. The repertoire was sequenced with immunoSEQ multiplex PCR; TCRdb's copy has only in-frame clones and lacks some. The sample yields more than 40,000 clones, roughly 94% seen once. Per the germline V gene, CDR1 is ENHRY and CDR2 is SYGVKD. Trimming cost V 5 bases and J 1 base, with 11 bases left between them. The CDR3 sequence is 14 residues long. The sample was CD4+ T cells from peripheral blood mononuclear cells, taken in the second trimester of pregnancy. The receptor was isolated from a female donor with multiple sclerosis, enrolled in a pregnancy study. This sequence joins TRBV10-3 and TRBJ1-1; D is unresolved. CDR3 sequence: CAISQPSRNTEAFF. The CDR3 DNA reads TGTGCCATCAGTCAACCATCTAGGAACACTGAAGCTTTCTTT.